Listed below are T cell receptor beta chains from one sample, sequenced in a study of blood T cell repertoires in COVID-19. Repertoires were generated with immunoSEQ multiplex PCR, while TCRdb's copy carries only in-frame clones and drops some. The table has some 320,000 clones, about 87% seen once. Sequencing was carried out using peripheral blood. These receptors all stem from a woman aged 30 to 39 who had recovered from COVID-19. Both conserved end residues are part of each CDR3. A D gene is named only where the DNA matches it firmly. Clone size is given for some rows only: seen once, a few or many times, or a class if the clone is expanded.

V gene: TRBV7-2
J gene: TRBJ1-2
D gene: NA
clone size: NA
CDR3 DNA: TGTGCCAGCAGCTTAGGCGGGCAGTACTATGGCTACACCTTC
CDR3 protein: CASSLGGQYYGYTF

V gene: TRBV11-2
J gene: TRBJ2-7
D gene: NA
clone size: NA
CDR3 DNA: TGTGCCAGCAGCATTAACTACGAGCAGTACTTC
CDR3 protein: CASSINYEQYF

V gene: TRBV12-3/TRBV12-4
J gene: TRBJ2-1
D gene: TRBD1
clone size: NA
CDR3 DNA: TGTGCCAGCAGTCGTGACAGGGTGGTATTCTTC
CDR3 protein: CASSRDRVVFF

V gene: TRBV7-8
J gene: TRBJ2-2
D gene: TRBD2
clone size: NA
CDR3 DNA: TGTGCCAGCAGCGCGTACACCGGGGGGGCCGGCACCGGGGAGCTGTTTTTT
CDR3 protein: CASSAYTGGAGTGELFF

V gene: TRBV19
J gene: TRBJ1-2
D gene: TRBD1
clone size: NA
CDR3 DNA: TGTGCCAGTACCCGAGGCCCCCGGGACAGGGGGCAGGGTGGCTACACCTTC
CDR3 protein: CASTRGPRDRGQGGYTF

V gene: TRBV5-1
J gene: TRBJ1-4
D gene: NA
clone size: NA
CDR3 DNA: TGCGCCAGCAGCAAGGAGGGGACCACTAATGAAAAACTGTTTTTT
CDR3 protein: CASSKEGTTNEKLFF

V gene: TRBV5-1
J gene: TRBJ2-7
D gene: TRBD2
clone size: NA
CDR3 DNA: TGCGCCAGCAGATCAACTAGCGGCCCCTACGAGCAGTACTTC
CDR3 protein: CASRSTSGPYEQYF

V gene: TRBV2
J gene: TRBJ2-1
D gene: NA
clone size: NA
CDR3 DNA: TGTGCCAGCACCCGCGACTCCTACAATGAGCAGTTCTTC
CDR3 protein: CASTRDSYNEQFF

V gene: TRBV5-1
J gene: TRBJ1-1
D gene: NA
clone size: once
CDR3 DNA: TGCGCCAGCAGCTTGGGGGCAGGGAACATGAACACTGAAGCTTTCTTT
CDR3 protein: CASSLGAGNMNTEAFF

V gene: TRBV29-1
J gene: TRBJ2-5
D gene: TRBD1
clone size: NA
CDR3 DNA: TGCAGCGTTTCTAGGGACAGACTAGAGACCCAGTACTTC
CDR3 protein: CSVSRDRLETQYF

V gene: TRBV5-1
J gene: TRBJ2-5
D gene: TRBD1
clone size: NA
CDR3 DNA: TGCGCCAGCAGCCGGATGGACAGGGGGGAGGAGACCCAGTACTTC
CDR3 protein: CASSRMDRGEETQYF

V gene: TRBV27
J gene: TRBJ1-1
D gene: TRBD1
clone size: NA
CDR3 DNA: TGTGCCAGCAGCCTGGGACAGGGGGCCTCTGAAGCTTTCTTT
CDR3 protein: CASSLGQGASEAFF

V gene: TRBV6-4
J gene: TRBJ1-2
D gene: NA
clone size: NA
CDR3 DNA: TGTGCCAGCAGTGACTCCCAGGACAAAGGGTTCCATGGCTACACCTTC
CDR3 protein: CASSDSQDKGFHGYTF

V gene: TRBV9
J gene: TRBJ1-1
D gene: NA
clone size: once
CDR3 DNA: TGTGCCAGCAGCGCATGGAACACTGAAGCTTTCTTT
CDR3 protein: CASSAWNTEAFF

V gene: TRBV2
J gene: TRBJ2-5
D gene: NA
clone size: NA
CDR3 DNA: TGTGCCAGCAGTGCCAGTCAAGAGACCCAGTACTTC
CDR3 protein: CASSASQETQYF

V gene: TRBV16
J gene: TRBJ2-7
D gene: NA
clone size: NA
CDR3 DNA: TGTGCCAGCAGCCTCACACTCCAGGGGACCCCCTACGAGCAGTACTTC
CDR3 protein: CASSLTLQGTPYEQYF

V gene: TRBV4-2
J gene: TRBJ2-5
D gene: TRBD2
clone size: NA
CDR3 DNA: TGTGCCAGCAGCCAGGAGCGGGGGGGCGGAGAGACCCAGTACTTC
CDR3 protein: CASSQERGGGETQYF

V gene: TRBV14
J gene: TRBJ2-7
D gene: NA
clone size: NA
CDR3 DNA: TGTGCCAGCAGCCACACTATTATACAGTACTTC
CDR3 protein: CASSHTIIQYF

V gene: TRBV15
J gene: TRBJ1-3
D gene: NA
clone size: NA
CDR3 DNA: TGTGCCACCAGCAGAGTGGTAGGACTTGGAAACACCATATATTTT
CDR3 protein: CATSRVVGLGNTIYF

V gene: TRBV18
J gene: TRBJ2-3
D gene: TRBD1
clone size: NA
CDR3 DNA: TGTGCCAGCTCACCATCACCAGGGGGCGAAGATACGCAGTATTTT
CDR3 protein: CASSPSPGGEDTQYF

V gene: TRBV5-1
J gene: TRBJ2-7
D gene: NA
clone size: NA
CDR3 DNA: TGCGCCAGCAGCTTGGGTCAGGGACAATCCTACGAGCAGTACTTC
CDR3 protein: CASSLGQGQSYEQYF

V gene: TRBV6-4
J gene: TRBJ2-2
D gene: TRBD1
clone size: NA
CDR3 DNA: TGTGCCAGCAGTTTAACAGGGGACACCGGGGAGCTGTTTTTT
CDR3 protein: CASSLTGDTGELFF

V gene: TRBV30
J gene: TRBJ1-6
D gene: NA
clone size: NA
CDR3 DNA: TGTGCCTGGAGTGTAGAACAGGCCTTCCCCCTCCACTTT
CDR3 protein: CAWSVEQAFPLHF

V gene: TRBV2
J gene: TRBJ2-1
D gene: TRBD2
clone size: NA
CDR3 DNA: TGTGCCAGCAGGGGGGGGTTGGAGCAGTTCTTC
CDR3 protein: CASRGGLEQFF

V gene: TRBV9
J gene: TRBJ2-2
D gene: TRBD1
clone size: NA
CDR3 DNA: TGTGCCAGCAGCGCCGGGACAGGACTAAGTACCGGGGAGCTGTTTTTT
CDR3 protein: CASSAGTGLSTGELFF

V gene: TRBV30
J gene: TRBJ2-7
D gene: TRBD1
clone size: NA
CDR3 DNA: TGTGCCTGGAGTGTCTCGGACAGGGGGCCCGTTGAGCAGTACTTC
CDR3 protein: CAWSVSDRGPVEQYF

V gene: TRBV28
J gene: TRBJ2-7
D gene: NA
clone size: NA
CDR3 DNA: TGTGCCACCTCTACTTTCAGGGGAGCAGGGGAATTCGAGGAGCAGTACTTC
CDR3 protein: CATSTFRGAGEFEEQYF

V gene: TRBV19
J gene: TRBJ1-2
D gene: NA
clone size: NA
CDR3 DNA: TGTGCCAGTAGCGACTATGGCTACACCTTC
CDR3 protein: CASSDYGYTF

V gene: TRBV2
J gene: TRBJ1-2
D gene: NA
clone size: NA
CDR3 DNA: TGTGCCAGCAAAGAGTCGGCGGGCTATGGCTACACCTTC
CDR3 protein: CASKESAGYGYTF

V gene: TRBV11-2
J gene: TRBJ2-5
D gene: TRBD2
clone size: NA
CDR3 DNA: TGTGCCAGCCTAGCGGGGAGTGGGGAGACCCAGTACTTC
CDR3 protein: CASLAGSGETQYF

V gene: TRBV5-1
J gene: TRBJ1-5
D gene: TRBD1
clone size: once
CDR3 DNA: TGCGCCAGCAGCCCTGGACAGGGGGTAGGACAGCCCCAGCATTTT
CDR3 protein: CASSPGQGVGQPQHF

V gene: TRBV7-6
J gene: TRBJ1-2
D gene: TRBD1
clone size: NA
CDR3 DNA: TGTGCCAGCAGCCCCGGGACAGGGCGGGCAACTAAGGGCTACACCTTC
CDR3 protein: CASSPGTGRATKGYTF

V gene: TRBV5-1
J gene: TRBJ2-4
D gene: TRBD1
clone size: NA
CDR3 DNA: TGCGCCAGCAGCACCGGGACAGGGGTTATAGTTCAGTACTTC
CDR3 protein: CASSTGTGVIVQYF

V gene: TRBV27
J gene: TRBJ1-6
D gene: NA
clone size: NA
CDR3 DNA: TGTGCCAGCAGTTTCCACAGTTATAATTCACCCCTCCACTTT
CDR3 protein: CASSFHSYNSPLHF

V gene: TRBV7-2
J gene: TRBJ1-4
D gene: TRBD1
clone size: NA
CDR3 DNA: TGTGCCAGCAGCTCCGGACAGGGATTTTATGAAAAACTGTTTTTT
CDR3 protein: CASSSGQGFYEKLFF

V gene: TRBV7-2
J gene: TRBJ2-5
D gene: TRBD2
clone size: NA
CDR3 DNA: TGTGCCAGCAGCCCGTCCCTAGCGGGGGGACAAGAGACCCAGTACTTC
CDR3 protein: CASSPSLAGGQETQYF

V gene: TRBV6-5
J gene: TRBJ2-7
D gene: TRBD1
clone size: once
CDR3 DNA: TGTGCCAGCTTAACCCTCGACAGGGCCTACGAGCAGTACTTC
CDR3 protein: CASLTLDRAYEQYF

V gene: TRBV11-3
J gene: TRBJ1-5
D gene: NA
clone size: NA
CDR3 DNA: TGTGCCAGCAGCTCGAACAGGTTCCCAGGGCCCCAGCATTTT
CDR3 protein: CASSSNRFPGPQHF

V gene: TRBV9
J gene: TRBJ1-3
D gene: TRBD1
clone size: NA
CDR3 DNA: TGTGCCAGCAGCCCAAGGGGGGACAGGTTTCCAGCTGGAAACACCATATATTTT
CDR3 protein: CASSPRGDRFPAGNTIYF

V gene: TRBV7-2
J gene: TRBJ2-3
D gene: TRBD2
clone size: NA
CDR3 DNA: TGTGCCAGCAGCTTAGGAGCGGGGGGGCCAGGGGATACGCAGTATTTT
CDR3 protein: CASSLGAGGPGDTQYF

V gene: TRBV5-1
J gene: TRBJ1-6
D gene: TRBD1
clone size: NA
CDR3 DNA: TGCGCCAGCAGCCCCGTTGGGACAGGGGGTGCTTCACCCCTCCACTTT
CDR3 protein: CASSPVGTGGASPLHF

V gene: TRBV6-1
J gene: TRBJ1-6
D gene: NA
clone size: NA
CDR3 DNA: TGTGCCAGCAGTGAAGGGCCCCGACAGGCCCTCCACTTT
CDR3 protein: CASSEGPRQALHF

V gene: TRBV5-6
J gene: TRBJ2-7
D gene: TRBD1
clone size: NA
CDR3 DNA: TGTGCCAGCAGCCCTTTCGGGCAGGGGGCTTACGAGCAGTACTTC
CDR3 protein: CASSPFGQGAYEQYF

V gene: TRBV7-2
J gene: TRBJ2-1
D gene: NA
clone size: NA
CDR3 DNA: TGTGCCAGCAGCTCAGCTCCCCTCTACAATGAGCAGTTCTTC
CDR3 protein: CASSSAPLYNEQFF

V gene: TRBV28
J gene: TRBJ2-2
D gene: NA
clone size: NA
CDR3 DNA: TGTGCCAGCAGTTTAGAGACCGGGGAGCTGTTTTTT
CDR3 protein: CASSLETGELFF

V gene: TRBV2
J gene: TRBJ1-4
D gene: NA
clone size: NA
CDR3 DNA: TGTGCCAGCAGTCCCGACAGGTCAGAGGAAAAACTGTTTTTT
CDR3 protein: CASSPDRSEEKLFF

V gene: TRBV5-1
J gene: TRBJ1-2
D gene: TRBD1
clone size: few
CDR3 DNA: TGCGCCAGCAGCGTCAAACAGGGGGCATGGTCTGATGGCTACACCTTC
CDR3 protein: CASSVKQGAWSDGYTF

V gene: TRBV15
J gene: TRBJ2-7
D gene: NA
clone size: few
CDR3 DNA: TGTGCCACCAGCAGAGATAGTCCGGTCTACGAGCAGTACTTC
CDR3 protein: CATSRDSPVYEQYF